A single sample gave rise to the 32 T cell receptor beta chains below, sequenced in a study of blood T cell repertoires in COVID-19 (dated by TCRdb to between 2020 and 2021). Receptor libraries were prepared by the immunoSEQ multiplex PCR assay. What TCRdb holds here is the immuneACCESS table cut down to in-frame rearrangements. Part of the clones is not present; checked against another copy, under half of the missing clones reflect an unresolved V gene, and the others are unexplained. Counted in this sample were about 310,000 clones; around 87% of them appeared once. The ten biggest clones cover around 7.8% of the sample. Sequencing used peripheral blood. These receptors all come from a woman aged 45-65 years who had recovered from COVID-19.

The rearrangement uses TRBV6-5 and TRBJ2-1, with a weak D call TRBD1 (6 bases). The germline CDR1 and CDR2 sequences are MNHEY and SVGAGI. V was cut by 6 bases and J by 2 bases, with 8 bases left in between. This CDR3 has 13 residues. The CDR3 DNA sequence: TGTGCCAGCAGACGGGACACCTACAATGAGCAGTTCTTC. This encodes CASRRDTYNEQFF.

The chain employs TRBV5-6 and TRBJ2-3; the D is unclear. The CDR3 totals 16 residues. The germline V gene encodes CDR1 SGHDT and CDR2 YYEEEE. V was cut by 2 bases and J by 2 bases, with 15 bases left in between. CDR3 amino acids: CASSLVGVAYTDTQYF. The CDR3 DNA reads TGTGCCAGCAGCTTAGTCGGAGTGGCCTACACAGATACGCAGTATTTT.

A note on this clone: The sample carries other DNA sequences with the same CDR3. The chain is built from TRBV4-3 and TRBJ1-1; tentatively, D is TRBD1 (6 bases). Germline V gives CDR1 LGHNA, CDR2 YSLEER. The CDR3 is 14 residues long. V lost 0 bases, J lost 1 base, and 6 bases lay in between. CDR3 nucleotides: TGCGCCAGCAGCCAAGACAGGGGGAACACTGAAGCTTTCTTT. The encoded protein is CASSQDRGNTEAFF.

This chain joins TRBV30 and TRBJ2-7; the D gene is possibly TRBD2 (5 bases). The germline CDR1 and CDR2 sequences are GTSNPN and SVGIG (reference sequence). With 3 bases removed from V and 1 base from J, the gap between germline ends came to 10 bases. This CDR3 has 13 residues. CDR3 protein: CAWRRRASYEQYF. The CDR3 region has the DNA TGTGCCTGGAGGAGGCGGGCGTCCTACGAGCAGTACTTC.

The gene calls are TRBV19 and TRBJ1-4, with TRBD1 matching 10 bases. The CDR3 runs 14 residues. After removal of 6 bases from V and 8 bases from J, the junction contained 6 bases not matched to a gene. Germline V gene sequence: CDR1 LNHDA, CDR2 SQIVND (reference sequence). CDR3 residues: CASRSGQGREKLFF. CDR3 nucleotides: TGTGCCAGTAGGTCGGGACAGGGGAGAGAAAAACTGTTTTTT.

The chain employs TRBV6-5 and TRBJ1-4; 7 bases are shared with TRBD1. This CDR3 spans 15 amino acids. Germline CDR1 is MNHEY and CDR2 is SVGAGI. V was pared by 6 bases and J by 5 bases, with 9 bases of the junction left unmatched. Here the CDR3 DNA reads TGTGCCAGCAGCCGATCGACAGGGCGGAATGAAAAACTGTTTTTT. Its translation: CASSRSTGRNEKLFF.

This chain links TRBV19 with TRBJ1-1; no definite D call. Between the trimmed V and J ends, which lost 7 bases and 1 base, there was a span of 4 bases. The CDR3 has 11 residues. Germline assignment: CDR1 LNHDA and CDR2 SQIVND (reference sequence). The CDR3 DNA is TGTGCCAGTATGAGGAACACTGAAGCTTTCTTT. Translation gives CASMRNTEAFF.

The chain couples TRBV18 to TRBJ1-1; D gene ambiguous. The CDR3 is made up of 16 amino acids. Trimming shortened V by 2 bases and J by 0 bases, and 13 bases separated the two germline ends. Germline CDR1 reads KGHSH; CDR2 reads LQKENI. The DNA of the CDR3 is TGTGCCAGCTCACCATTTGGCGGCTCCATGAACACTGAAGCTTTCTTT. Its translation is CASSPFGGSMNTEAFF.

V and J are TRBV28 and TRBJ2-1, with TRBD1 as a possible D gene (6 bases). Germline V gene data show CDR1 as MDHEN and CDR2 as SYDVKM. CDR3 size: 15 residues. Trimming removed 6 bases at V and 2 bases at J, with 14 bases between. The CDR3 is CASSQTGSTYNEQFF. CDR3 DNA sequence: TGTGCCAGCAGCCAGACAGGAAGCACCTACAATGAGCAGTTCTTC.

J is TRBJ2-2 and V is TRBV20-1; TRBD2 agrees at 8 bases. The trim removed 3 bases at V and 4 bases at J, leaving 4 bases unmatched. Germline CDR1 is DFQATT and CDR2 is SNEGSKA (reference sequence). CDR3 length equals 14 residues. The CDR3 loop is CSASPGGITGELFF. The CDR3 coding sequence is TGCAGTGCTAGTCCGGGAGGGATCACCGGGGAGCTGTTTTTT.

This chain uses TRBV3-1 (or the pseudogene TRBV3-2) with TRBJ2-7; 7 bases agree with TRBD1. V lost 2 bases to trimming and J lost 4 bases; unmatched junction nucleotides: 8. The CDR3 runs 15 residues. Germline-derived CDR1 and CDR2 are LGHDT and YNNKEL (reference sequence). CDR3: CASSQYRGSGYEQYF. CDR3 DNA: TGTGCCAGCAGCCAATACAGGGGATCGGGGTACGAGCAGTACTTC.

This clone has a handful of counts. This rearrangement joins TRBV10-3 to TRBJ2-7; D remains unclear. The CDR3 is made up of 12 amino acids. From germline, CDR1 is ENHRY and CDR2 SYGVKD. The V gene lost 5 bases and the J gene lost 1 base, with 6 bases spanning the gap. For the CDR3, the DNA is TGTGCCATCAGTAGCGATTCCTACGAGCAGTACTTC. It encodes CAISSDSYEQYF.

This clone was recorded only once. Its ends do not fully match the called genes, so a read error is possible. The genes are TRBV7-7 and TRBJ2-5; TRBD2 matches 7 bases. Germline V gene data show CDR1 as SSHAT and CDR2 as FNYEAQ (reference sequence). CDR3 length: 13 amino acids. CDR3 sequence reads: CASSLGSGGTQYF. The CDR3, as DNA: TGTGCTAGCAGCTTAGGATCGGGGGGGACCCAGTACTTC. Full variable domain (rest looked up from reference TRBV7-7 and TRBJ2-5): GAGVSQSPRYKVTKRGQDVTLRCDPISSHATLYWYQQALGQGPEFLTYFNYEAQPDKSGLPSDRFSAERPEGSISTLTIQRTEQRDSAMYRCASSLGSGGTQYFGPGTRLLVL.

This clone was found once. V gene TRBV4-1 combines with J gene TRBJ2-5; 10 bases are a match to TRBD2. CDR1 MGHRA and CDR2 YSYEKL come from the germline V gene. The CDR3 consists of 14 residues. The junction had 3 bases not matched to a gene; V was cut back by 4 bases and J by 4 bases. The CDR3 DNA reads as TGCGCCAGCAGCCGCCGACTAGCGGGAGAGACCCAGTACTTC. Translating it yields CASSRRLAGETQYF.

V and J are TRBV28 and TRBJ1-1, with no clear D. CDR3 length equals 15 residues. CDR1 and CDR2 from the germline V gene are MDHEN and SYDVKM. Trimming took 3 bases from V and 0 from J, leaving 11 bases between them. The CDR3 reads CASSFGGMMNTEAFF. CDR3 nucleotides: TGTGCCAGCAGTTTTGGCGGGATGATGAACACTGAAGCTTTCTTT.

The chain is built from TRBV3-1 (or the pseudogene TRBV3-2) and TRBJ1-2, with 7 bases identical to TRBD1. With V trimmed by 1 base and J by 4 bases, 9 bases remained unmatched. The CDR3 contains 16 residues. Germline CDR1 is LGHDT and CDR2 is YNNKEL (reference sequence). This CDR3 is CASSQAPTGAGYGYTF. CDR3 DNA: TGTGCCAGCAGCCAAGCCCCTACAGGGGCCGGCTATGGCTACACCTTC.

The rearrangement joins TRBV28 to TRBJ1-5; 8 nucleotides line up with TRBD1. The CDR3 contains 15 residues. Germline lookup yields CDR1 MDHEN and CDR2 SYDVKM. Trimming cost V 6 bases and J 3 bases; bases outside gene matches: 7. CDR3 in amino acids: CASRLRGRNNQPQHF. CDR3 DNA sequence: TGTGCCAGCAGACTCAGGGGGCGGAACAATCAGCCCCAGCATTTT.

V is TRBV7-3 and J is TRBJ2-3; TRBD2 matches 9 bases. CDR1 is SGHTA, CDR2 FQGTGA, per germline. The CDR3 has 16 amino acids. V was pared by 1 base and J by 0 bases, with 2 bases of the junction left unmatched. CDR3 sequence: CASSLNAGGSTDTQYF. CDR3 nucleotide sequence: TGTGCCAGCAGCTTAAATGCGGGAGGGAGCACAGATACGCAGTATTTT.

The chain uses TRBV24-1 and TRBJ2-1; D ambiguous. The length of the CDR3 is 12 residues. The ends were cut back, 2 bases at V and 7 bases at J, with 5 bases in the middle. The germline gives CDR1 KGHDR, CDR2 SFDVKD. DNA for the CDR3: TGTGCCACCAGTGATTCCTTTAATGAGCAGTTCTTC. Its translation is CATSDSFNEQFF.

The chain uses TRBV9 and TRBJ2-3; 11 bases match TRBD2. The J segment lost 6 bases and the V segment lost 0 bases, leaving 3 bases of the junction unmatched. CDR1 is SGDLS, CDR2 YYNGEE, per germline. This CDR3 spans 15 amino acids. In DNA, the CDR3 is TGTGCCAGCAGCGTAGAGACTAGCGGGGTTGATACGCAGTATTTT. Its translation: CASSVETSGVDTQYF.

This clone showed up just once. This rearrangement joins TRBV7-9 to TRBJ1-2, with TRBD1 matching over 9 bases. V gave up 4 bases and J gave up 7 bases; unmatched junction bases: 4. Germline V gives CDR1 SEHNR, CDR2 FQNEAQ (reference sequence). This CDR3 spans 13 amino acids. CDR3 DNA sequence: TGTGCCAGCAGCTCCACAGGGGGCCTTGGCTACACCTTC. This sequence encodes CASSSTGGLGYTF.

This CDR3 is CATSRDRAHNEQFF. CDR3 in DNA: TGTGCCACCAGCAGAGACAGGGCCCACAATGAGCAGTTCTTC. The gene calls are TRBV15 and TRBJ2-1; tentative D call: TRBD1 (5 bases). V lost 0 bases and J lost 5, with 8 bases in between. The CDR3 loop spans 14 amino acids. Per germline, CDR1 LNHNV and CDR2 YYDKDF (reference sequence). Filled out from reference TRBV15 and TRBJ2-1, the complete variable domain reads DAMVIQNPRYQVTQFGKPVTLSCSQTLNHNVMYWYQQKSSQAPKLLFHYYDKDFNNEADTPDNFQSRRPNTSFCFLDIRSPGLGDTAMYLCATSRDRAHNEQFFGPGTRLTVL.

The chain employs TRBV19 and TRBJ1-5; D may be TRBD1 (5 bases). V shed 6 bases and J shed 0 bases, with 12 bases lying between them. This CDR3 is built from 15 residues. Germline V CDR1 and CDR2: LNHDA, SQIVND (reference sequence). CDR3 DNA: TGTGCCAGTAGCGAAGGACATTCTAGCAATCAGCCCCAGCATTTT. It yields the protein CASSEGHSSNQPQHF.

This clone has more than one count but fewer than ten. This chain joins TRBV5-1 and TRBJ2-5; 7 bases agree with TRBD1. The CDR3 is made up of 14 amino acids. Germline V gene sequence: CDR1 SGHRS, CDR2 YFSETQ. The trim removed 3 bases at V and 4 bases at J, leaving 6 bases unmatched. The CDR3 protein is CASSSPGQPETQYF. The CDR3 DNA is TGCGCCAGCAGCTCACCGGGACAGCCAGAGACCCAGTACTTC.

The chain links TRBV21-1 to TRBJ1-5. TRBV21-1 is described as a pseudogene. The CDR3 is made up of 11 amino acids. In DNA form, the CDR3 reads TGTGCCAGCAGCACGGGTCAGCCCCAGCATTTT. Its protein product is CASSTGQPQHF.

The rearrangement uses TRBV4-3 and TRBJ1-4; no firm D call. Between the trimmed V and J ends, which lost 4 bases and 3 bases, there was a span of 9 bases. CDR3 length: 14 amino acids. Germline loops: CDR1 LGHNA, CDR2 YSLEER. This CDR3 is CASSRATSNEKLFF. The CDR3 DNA is TGCGCCAGCAGCCGGGCGACATCTAATGAAAAACTGTTTTTT.

This chain connects TRBV6-5 to TRBJ1-1; no reliable D call. The germline gives CDR1 MNHEY, CDR2 SVGAGI. The CDR3 runs 14 residues. V lost 8 bases and J lost 0, with 13 bases in between. CDR3: CASRMTSLNTEAFF. The DNA for the CDR3 is TGTGCCAGCCGAATGACATCCCTGAACACTGAAGCTTTCTTT.

This chain joins TRBV10-3 and TRBJ2-3, with 14 nucleotides matching TRBD2. The CDR3 is made up of 19 amino acids. V lost 10 bases and J lost 1; bases outside the gene matches: 16. From germline, CDR1 is ENHRY and CDR2 SYGVKD. CDR3 nucleotide sequence: TGTGCCACGGCGGCGGCGGTCGTGACTAGCGGGAGGGGCACAGATACGCAGTATTTT. Translation: CATAAAVVTSGRGTDTQYF.

V usage is TRBV4-1 and J usage is TRBJ2-1; TRBD2 matches at 8 bases. J was trimmed by 8 bases and V by 0 bases; bases with no gene match: 12. Germline CDR1 MGHRA, CDR2 YSYEKL. The CDR3 sequence is 17 residues long. In DNA, the CDR3 is TGCGCCAGCAGCCAAGAGGGCGGGAGGCCCCCGGCCGATGAGCAGTTCTTC. Protein product: CASSQEGGRPPADEQFF.

As to this clone: At the DNA level, this CDR3 is encoded by other sequences in the same sample as well. The chain recombines TRBV6-5 with TRBJ2-7; 14 bases align to TRBD2. This CDR3 has 15 residues. V was clipped by 6 bases and J by 4 bases; unmatched bases: 5. In germline, CDR1 is MNHEY, CDR2 SVGAGI. The CDR3 DNA is TGTGCCAGCAGGCCGGGACTAGCGGGAGCATACGAGCAGTACTTC. This encodes CASRPGLAGAYEQYF.

This clone was observed a handful of times. The V and J genes are TRBV6-2 or TRBV6-3 and TRBJ1-1, with a tentative D call TRBD1 (6 bases). Trimming pared 4 bases from V and 0 bases from J, leaving 15 bases between. The CDR3 length is 16 residues. The germline CDR1 and CDR2 sequences are MNHEY and SVGEGT. The CDR3 region has the DNA TGTGCCAGCAGTTCCGGGACACCCGACATGAACACTGAAGCTTTCTTT. Amino acids: CASSSGTPDMNTEAFF.

The chain links TRBV18 to TRBJ2-1; 7 bases agree with TRBD1. V lost 0 bases, J lost 3 bases, and 5 bases stayed unmatched. The CDR3 is 16 residues long. CDR1 and CDR2 from the germline V gene are KGHSH and LQKENI. In nucleotides, the CDR3 is TGTGCCAGCTCACCACCGGTGGCAGGGGGCTACAATGAGCAGTTCTTC. This sequence encodes CASSPPVAGGYNEQFF.